A single sample is the source of the 19 T cell receptor beta chains below, sequenced in a study of CD8 T cells in Susac syndrome (dated by TCRdb to about 2019). Receptor amplification or capture employed the immunoSEQ multiplex PCR assay. RNA was extracted using the RNeasy kit, and roughly 0.45 to 1 microgram was reverse transcribed with random hexamers. TCRdb's own reprocessing of the public reads used fastp at Q25 and MiXCR and kept productive beta chains. Identical CDR3 protein sequences are pooled into one entry, listed with their most common genes and DNA. This sample comprises a few hundred thousand distinct CDR3 sequences, approximately 91% of them detected only once. The biggest ten clones account for around 0.18% of the sample. Sequencing was performed on CD8+ T cells from PBMCs. These receptors all stem from a human donor with multiple sclerosis.

The rearrangement links TRBV27 to TRBJ2-1; possible D gene TRBD2, 7 bases. Per the germline V gene, CDR1 is MNHEY and CDR2 is SMNVEV (reference sequence). The V end lost 1 base, the J end lost 6 bases, and 22 bases lay between the germline ends. The CDR3 is 18 amino acids. The CDR3 DNA follows: TGTGCCAGCAGTTTATTAGGTTTGGGGGGGCCAAGTCGCAATGAGCAGTTCTTC. This codes for CASSLLGLGGPSRNEQFF.

V and J are TRBV6-2 or TRBV6-3 and TRBJ2-7; D may be TRBD2 (6 bases). V was pared by 4 bases and J by 7 bases, with 23 bases between. CDR3 size: 16 residues. The V gene's germline CDR1 is MNHEY and CDR2 SVGEGT. CDR3: CASSSLPDYLREEQYF. The DNA for the CDR3 is TGTGCCAGCAGTTCCCTCCCGGACTACCTCCGGGAAGAGCAGTACTTC.

This chain joins TRBV21-1 and TRBJ2-7; the table gives TRBD1 as D, unverified against the DNA. TRBV21-1 is given as a pseudogene. The CDR3 is 14 residues long. The CDR3, as DNA: TGTGCCAGCAGCAAAAGGGGACAGAGCTACGAGCAGTACTTC. This translates into CASSKRGQSYEQYF.

The chain recombines TRBV10-3 with TRBJ1-5, with D possibly TRBD1 on 5 matching bases. Per germline, CDR1 ENHRY and CDR2 SYGVKD. There are 16 residues in the CDR3. V was shortened by 3 bases and J by 4 bases, with 16 bases between the two germline ends. The CDR3 spells CAISDSAGSKNQPQHF. CDR3 DNA sequence: TGTGCCATCAGTGACTCGGCAGGGAGTAAGAATCAGCCCCAGCATTTT.

This chain joins TRBV9 and TRBJ2-3, with no clear D. This CDR3 contains 14 residues. With 2 bases removed from V and 6 bases from J, the gap between germline ends came to 13 bases. In germline, CDR1 is SGDLS, CDR2 YYNGEE. CDR3 sequence: CASSVAFVTDTQYF. CDR3 in DNA: TGTGCCAGCAGCGTGGCCTTCGTCACGGATACGCAGTATTTT.

V and J are TRBV4-2 and TRBJ2-5, with 8 bases lining up with TRBD2. The CDR3 sequence is 16 residues long. Germline loops: CDR1 LGHNA, CDR2 YNFKEQ. Germline trimming cut 0 bases from V and 1 base from J; bases unmatched to any gene: 4. CDR3 residues: CASSQEAGGFQETQYF. In DNA form, the CDR3 reads TGTGCCAGCAGCCAAGAGGCGGGGGGTTTCCAAGAGACCCAGTACTTC.

V usage is TRBV2 and J usage is TRBJ2-5, with a possible D match to TRBD1 (6 bases). Germline CDR1 is SNHLY and CDR2 is FYNNEI. V was trimmed by 4 bases and J by 0 bases, leaving 12 bases between them. The CDR3 consists of 15 residues. This CDR3 is CASSGRDTYQETQYF. The CDR3 DNA reads as TGTGCCAGCAGTGGCCGGGACACCTACCAAGAGACCCAGTACTTC. The variable domain in full, with the rest retrieved from reference TRBV2 and TRBJ2-5, is EPEVTQTPSHQVTQMGQEVILRCVPISNHLYFYWYRQILGQKVEFLVSFYNNEISEKSEIFDDQFSVERPDGSNFTLKIRSTKLEDSAMYFCASSGRDTYQETQYFGPGTRLLVL.

The rearrangement uses TRBV28 and TRBJ1-1; 7 nucleotides agree with TRBD1. The CDR3 is 13 residues long. CDR1 MDHEN and CDR2 SYDVKM come from the germline V gene. After removal of 6 bases from V and 3 bases from J, the junction contained 4 bases not matched to a gene. CDR3 sequence reads: CASRRGRHTEAFF. The CDR3 region has the DNA TGTGCCAGCAGGAGGGGGCGGCACACTGAAGCTTTCTTT.

The chain couples TRBV27 to TRBJ2-7, with a tentative D call TRBD2 (6 bases). The V end lost 8 bases, the J end lost 3 bases, and 14 bases lay between the germline ends. Germline V gene sequence: CDR1 MNHEY, CDR2 SMNVEV (reference sequence). This CDR3 contains 13 residues. CDR3 in amino acids: CASGPGLRYEQYF. CDR3 coding DNA: TGTGCCAGCGGACCGGGACTTCGCTACGAGCAGTACTTC.

The chain combines TRBV7-3 with TRBJ2-3; D is unresolved. Trimming removed 4 bases at V and 0 bases at J, with 11 bases between. The CDR3 extends over 15 amino acids. Per germline, CDR1 SGHTA and CDR2 FQGTGA. CDR3 DNA sequence: TGTGCCAGCAGCTATGGGCTCCTCAGCACAGATACGCAGTATTTT. Protein: CASSYGLLSTDTQYF. The full variable domain, with the rest looked up from reference TRBV7-3 and TRBJ2-3, is GAGVSQTPSNKVTEKGKYVELRCDPISGHTALYWYRQSLGQGPEFLIYFQGTGAADDSGLPNDRFFAVRPEGSVSTLKIQRTERGDSAVYLCASSYGLLSTDTQYFGPGTRLTVL.

This clonotype was recorded only once. This chain joins TRBV20-1 and TRBJ2-1; D not resolved. Looked up from germline, CDR1 is DFQATT and CDR2 is SNEGSKA (reference sequence). V lost 6 bases to trimming and J lost 7 bases, with 16 bases between them. The CDR3 runs to 13 residues. The CDR3 DNA follows: TGCAGTGCGCTGCGGCCCAGAGAGAATGAGCAGTTCTTC. Translating it yields CSALRPRENEQFF.

The rearrangement links TRBV12-3 or TRBV12-4 to TRBJ2-7, with D possibly being TRBD1 (5 bases). Between the trimmed V and J ends, which lost 10 bases and 2 bases, there was a span of 12 bases. The CDR3 sequence is 12 residues long. The CDR3 DNA reads as TGTGCCACCGGACCAGGGCCCTACGAGCAGTACTTC. Protein: CATGPGPYEQYF.

The chain is built from TRBV7-9 and TRBJ2-3, with 12 positions matching TRBD2. CDR1 is SEHNR, CDR2 FQNEAQ, per germline (reference sequence). The junction had 7 bases not matched to a gene; V was cut back by 4 bases and J by 2 bases. The CDR3 has 17 amino acids. The DNA for the CDR3 is TGTGCCAGCAGCTCCTTGACTAGCGGGGGACACACAGATACGCAGTATTTT. Its translation is CASSSLTSGGHTDTQYF.

The genes are TRBV20-1 and TRBJ2-1; the D is unclear. The germline V and J ends were trimmed by 6 bases and 3 bases, with 6 bases remaining between them. Germline V gene data show CDR1 as DFQATT and CDR2 as SNEGSKA (reference sequence). The CDR3 is 11 residues long. Here the CDR3 reads CSAIDYNEQFF. The DNA for the CDR3 is TGCAGTGCGATAGACTACAATGAGCAGTTCTTC.

The chain recombines TRBV28 with TRBJ1-5, with TRBD1 matching over 7 bases. The germline gives CDR1 MDHEN, CDR2 SYDVKM. This CDR3 has 15 residues. V shed 6 bases and J 6 bases; nucleotides not matched to a gene: 11. CDR3: CASRDRARLGQPQHF. The CDR3 nucleotides are TGTGCCAGCAGAGACAGGGCCCGACTCGGTCAGCCCCAGCATTTT.

The table lists this clonotype with a count of one. The genes are TRBV27 and TRBJ2-3, with D possibly being TRBD2 (5 bases). The ends were cut back, 1 base at V and 4 bases at J, with 12 bases in the middle. The CDR3 loop spans 15 amino acids. The germline CDR1 and CDR2 sequences are MNHEY and SMNVEV (reference sequence). As DNA, the CDR3 is TGTGCCAGCAGTTTATTTTCCGGGGTTGCAGATACGCAGTATTTT. Translation gives CASSLFSGVADTQYF.

This clonotype was seen only once. This chain joins TRBV7-8 and TRBJ1-1; D not resolved. The CDR3 contains 12 residues. CDR1 and CDR2 (germline): SGHVS, FQNEAQ. The V end lost 3 bases, the J end lost 8 bases, and 10 bases lay between the germline ends. The CDR3 DNA is TGTGCCAGCAGCTTTCCCGATCCAGAAGCTTTCTTT. Its protein product is CASSFPDPEAFF.

V usage is TRBV4-3 and J usage is TRBJ1-3; D may be TRBD1 (5 bases). V lost 1 base and J 2 bases, leaving 9 bases between the germline ends. CDR3 size: 15 residues. Germline V gene data show CDR1 as LGHNA and CDR2 as YSLEER. The CDR3, as DNA: TGCGCCAGCAGCCAAGGGAGGGGAACTGGAAACACCATATATTTT. Translation gives CASSQGRGTGNTIYF.

This chain uses TRBV23-1 with TRBJ1-1; no clear D gene. TRBV23-1 is designated an ORF whose function remains uncertain. The V end was cut by 7 bases, the J end by 3 bases, with 18 bases between. The CDR3 covers 15 residues. The DNA for the CDR3 is TGCGCCAGCACTCGCGAACTAGGGAATTACACTGAAGCTTTCTTT. Its protein is CASTRELGNYTEAFF.